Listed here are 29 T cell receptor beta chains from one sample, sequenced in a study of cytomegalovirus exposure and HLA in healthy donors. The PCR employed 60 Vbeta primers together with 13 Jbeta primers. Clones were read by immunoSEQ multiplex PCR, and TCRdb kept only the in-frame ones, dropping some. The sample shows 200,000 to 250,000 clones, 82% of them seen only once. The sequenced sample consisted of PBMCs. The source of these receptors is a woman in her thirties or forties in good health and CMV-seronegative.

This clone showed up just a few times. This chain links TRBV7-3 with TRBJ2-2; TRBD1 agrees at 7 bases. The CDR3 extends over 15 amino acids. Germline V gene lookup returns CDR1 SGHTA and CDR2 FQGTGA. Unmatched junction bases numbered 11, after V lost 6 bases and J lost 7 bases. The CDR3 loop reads CASRMTGTESGELFF. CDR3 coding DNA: TGTGCCAGCAGGATGACAGGGACAGAGAGCGGGGAGCTGTTTTTT.

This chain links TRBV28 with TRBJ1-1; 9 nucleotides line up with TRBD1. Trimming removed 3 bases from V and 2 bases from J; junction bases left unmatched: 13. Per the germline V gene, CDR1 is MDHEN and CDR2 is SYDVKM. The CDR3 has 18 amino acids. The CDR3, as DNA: TGTGCCAGCAGTTTTTATGATCCCGGGACAGGGCTCAACACTGAAGCTTTCTTT. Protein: CASSFYDPGTGLNTEAFF.

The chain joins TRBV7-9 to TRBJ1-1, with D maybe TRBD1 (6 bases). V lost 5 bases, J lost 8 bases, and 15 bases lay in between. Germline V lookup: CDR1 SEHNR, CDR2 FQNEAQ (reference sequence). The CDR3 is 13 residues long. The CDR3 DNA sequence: TGTGCCAGCAGCGCTTTTCAGGGGACAGAAGCTTTCTTT. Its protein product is CASSAFQGTEAFF.

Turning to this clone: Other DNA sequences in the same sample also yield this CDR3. Here the CDR3 DNA reads TGTGCCAGCAGCCCCGGGGGGAACACTGAAGCTTTCTTT. The encoded protein is CASSPGGNTEAFF. The chain employs TRBV7-8 and TRBJ1-1; D might be TRBD1 (5 bases). The germline V gene has CDR1 SGHVS and CDR2 FQNEAQ. The V gene lost 5 bases and the J gene lost 1 base, with 8 bases spanning the gap. The CDR3 sequence is 13 residues long. Full variable domain (outside the CDR3, taken from reference TRBV7-8 and TRBJ1-1): GAGVSQSPRYKVAKRGQDVALRCDPISGHVSLFWYQQALGQGPEFLTYFQNEAQLDKSGLPSDRFFAERPEGSVSTLKIQRTQQEDSAVYLCASSPGGNTEAFFGQGTRLTVV.

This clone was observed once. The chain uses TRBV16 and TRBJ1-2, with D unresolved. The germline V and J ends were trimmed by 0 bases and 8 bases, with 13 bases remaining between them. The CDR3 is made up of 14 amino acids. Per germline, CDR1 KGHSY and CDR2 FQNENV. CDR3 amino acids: CASSQSLSDGGYTF. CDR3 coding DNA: TGTGCCAGCAGCCAATCACTCAGCGACGGGGGCTACACCTTC.

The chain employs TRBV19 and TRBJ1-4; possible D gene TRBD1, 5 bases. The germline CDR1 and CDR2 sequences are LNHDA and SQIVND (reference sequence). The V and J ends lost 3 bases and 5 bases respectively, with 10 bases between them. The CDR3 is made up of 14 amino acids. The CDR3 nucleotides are TGTGCCAGTAGTATGGGACTGCTGAATGAAAAACTGTTTTTT. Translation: CASSMGLLNEKLFF.

CDR3 in amino acids: CAISDLQGNYEQYF. Here the CDR3 DNA reads TGTGCCATCAGTGACCTCCAGGGGAATTACGAGCAGTACTTC. This chain joins TRBV10-3 and TRBJ2-7, with TRBD1 as a possible D gene (6 bases). V lost 3 bases and J lost 4, with 13 bases in between. CDR3 size: 14 residues. The germline V gene has CDR1 ENHRY and CDR2 SYGVKD.

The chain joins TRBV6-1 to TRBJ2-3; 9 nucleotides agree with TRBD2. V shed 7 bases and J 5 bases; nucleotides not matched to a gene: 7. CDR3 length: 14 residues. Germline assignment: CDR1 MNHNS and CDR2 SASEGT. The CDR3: CASTGGGAVDTQYF. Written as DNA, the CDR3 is TGTGCCAGCACCGGCGGGGGGGCCGTAGATACGCAGTATTTT.

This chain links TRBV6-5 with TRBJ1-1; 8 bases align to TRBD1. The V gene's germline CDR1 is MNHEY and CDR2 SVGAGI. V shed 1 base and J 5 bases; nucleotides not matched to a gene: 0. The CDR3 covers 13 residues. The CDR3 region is CASSYWTGTEAFF. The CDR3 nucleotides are TGTGCCAGCAGTTACTGGACAGGGACTGAAGCTTTCTTT.

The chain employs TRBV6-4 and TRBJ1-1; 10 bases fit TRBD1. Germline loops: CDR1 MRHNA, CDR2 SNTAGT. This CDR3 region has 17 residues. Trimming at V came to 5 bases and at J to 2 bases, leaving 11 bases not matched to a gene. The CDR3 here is CASSTLSGQGVNTEAFF. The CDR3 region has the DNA TGTGCCAGCAGTACACTCTCAGGACAGGGGGTAAACACTGAAGCTTTCTTT.

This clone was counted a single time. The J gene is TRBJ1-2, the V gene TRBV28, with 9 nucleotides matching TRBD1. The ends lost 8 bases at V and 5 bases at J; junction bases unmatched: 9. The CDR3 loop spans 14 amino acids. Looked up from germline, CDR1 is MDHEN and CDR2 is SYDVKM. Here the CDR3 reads CASRDRAGRYGYTF. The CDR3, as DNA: TGTGCCAGCCGGGACAGGGCGGGTCGATATGGCTACACCTTC.

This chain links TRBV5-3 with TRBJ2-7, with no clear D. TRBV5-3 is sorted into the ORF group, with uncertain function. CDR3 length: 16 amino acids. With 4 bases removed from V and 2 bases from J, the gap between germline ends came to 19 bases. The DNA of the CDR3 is TGTGCCAGAAGCAGACCCCAGGTAATGGGTCCCTACGAGCAGTACTTC. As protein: CARSRPQVMGPYEQYF.

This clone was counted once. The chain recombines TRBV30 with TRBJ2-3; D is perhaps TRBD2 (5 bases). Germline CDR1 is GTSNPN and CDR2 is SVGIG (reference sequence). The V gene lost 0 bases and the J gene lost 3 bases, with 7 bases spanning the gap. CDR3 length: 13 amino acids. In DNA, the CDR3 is TGTGCCTGGAGTGTGTCGGGGACAGATACGCAGTATTTT. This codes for CAWSVSGTDTQYF.

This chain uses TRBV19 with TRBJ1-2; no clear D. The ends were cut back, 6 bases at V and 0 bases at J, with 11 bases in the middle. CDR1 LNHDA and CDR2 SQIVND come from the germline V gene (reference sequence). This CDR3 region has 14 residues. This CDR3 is CASSEPRANYGYTF. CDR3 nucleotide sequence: TGTGCCAGTAGCGAGCCGCGAGCTAACTATGGCTACACCTTC.

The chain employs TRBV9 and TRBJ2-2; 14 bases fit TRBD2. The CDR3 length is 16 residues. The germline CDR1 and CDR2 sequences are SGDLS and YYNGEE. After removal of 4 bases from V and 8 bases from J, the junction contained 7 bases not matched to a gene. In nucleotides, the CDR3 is TGTGCCAGCAGCCTGGGACTAGCGGGGGTAGATGGGGAGCTGTTTTTT. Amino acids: CASSLGLAGVDGELFF.

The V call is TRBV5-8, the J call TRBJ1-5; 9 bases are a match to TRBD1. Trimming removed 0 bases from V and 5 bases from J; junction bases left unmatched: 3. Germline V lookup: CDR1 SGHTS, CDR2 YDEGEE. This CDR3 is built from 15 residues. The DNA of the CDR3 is TGTGCCAGCAGCTTGGGGGACAGGGACTATCAGCCCCAGCATTTT. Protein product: CASSLGDRDYQPQHF.

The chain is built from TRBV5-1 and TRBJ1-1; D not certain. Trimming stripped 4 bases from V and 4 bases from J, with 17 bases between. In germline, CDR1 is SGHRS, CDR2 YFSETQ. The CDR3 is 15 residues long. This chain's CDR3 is CASSPYTTVGTEAFF. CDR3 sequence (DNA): TGCGCCAGCAGCCCCTACACAACAGTCGGCACTGAAGCTTTCTTT.

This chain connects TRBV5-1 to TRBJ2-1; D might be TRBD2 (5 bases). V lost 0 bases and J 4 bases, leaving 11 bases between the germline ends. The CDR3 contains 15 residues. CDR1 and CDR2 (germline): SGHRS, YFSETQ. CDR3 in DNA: TGCGCCAGCAGCTTGGAATATGGGAGTTACAATGAGCAGTTCTTC. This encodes CASSLEYGSYNEQFF. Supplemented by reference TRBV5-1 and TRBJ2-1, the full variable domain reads KAGVTQTPRYLIKTRGQQVTLSCSPISGHRSVSWYQQTPGQGLQFLFEYFSETQRNKGNFPGRFSGRQFSNSRSEMNVSTLELGDSALYLCASSLEYGSYNEQFFGPGTRLTVL.

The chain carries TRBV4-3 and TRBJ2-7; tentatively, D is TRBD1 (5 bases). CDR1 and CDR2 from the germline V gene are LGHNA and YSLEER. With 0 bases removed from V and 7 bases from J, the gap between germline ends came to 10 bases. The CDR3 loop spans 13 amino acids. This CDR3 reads CASSQDREGEQYF. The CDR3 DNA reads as TGCGCCAGCAGCCAAGACAGGGAAGGAGAGCAGTACTTC.

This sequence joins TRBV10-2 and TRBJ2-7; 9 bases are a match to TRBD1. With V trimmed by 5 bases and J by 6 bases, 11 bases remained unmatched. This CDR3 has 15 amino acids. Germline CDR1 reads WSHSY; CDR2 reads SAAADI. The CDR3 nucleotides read TGCGCCAGCAGTTCAACCGGGACAGGGAGTGGCGAGCAGTACTTC. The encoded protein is CASSSTGTGSGEQYF.

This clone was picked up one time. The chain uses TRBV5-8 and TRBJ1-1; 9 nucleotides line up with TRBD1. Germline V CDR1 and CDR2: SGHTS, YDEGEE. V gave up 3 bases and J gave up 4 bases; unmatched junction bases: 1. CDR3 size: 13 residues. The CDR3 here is CASSWTGATEAFF. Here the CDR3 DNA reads TGTGCCAGCAGCTGGACAGGGGCCACTGAAGCTTTCTTT.

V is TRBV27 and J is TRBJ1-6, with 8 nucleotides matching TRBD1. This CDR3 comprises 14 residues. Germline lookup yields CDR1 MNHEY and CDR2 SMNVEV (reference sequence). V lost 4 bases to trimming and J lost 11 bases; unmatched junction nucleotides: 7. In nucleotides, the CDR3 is TGTGCCAGCAGTTCAGACAGGGGACCGACACCCCTCCACTTT. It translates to CASSSDRGPTPLHF.

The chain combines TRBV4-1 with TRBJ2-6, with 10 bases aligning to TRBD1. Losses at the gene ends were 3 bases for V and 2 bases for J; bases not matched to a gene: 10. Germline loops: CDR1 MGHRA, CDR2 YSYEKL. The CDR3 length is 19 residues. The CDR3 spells CASSHRQGASKAGANVLTF. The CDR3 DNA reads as TGCGCCAGCAGCCACCGACAGGGGGCGAGTAAGGCTGGGGCCAACGTCCTGACTTTC.

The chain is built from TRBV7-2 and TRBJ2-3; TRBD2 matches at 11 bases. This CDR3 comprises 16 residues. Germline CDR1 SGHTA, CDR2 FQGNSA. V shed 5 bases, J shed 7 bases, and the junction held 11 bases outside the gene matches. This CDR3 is CASSVLAGGLHHTQYF. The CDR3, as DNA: TGTGCCAGCAGCGTGCTAGCGGGGGGCCTCCATCATACGCAGTATTTT.

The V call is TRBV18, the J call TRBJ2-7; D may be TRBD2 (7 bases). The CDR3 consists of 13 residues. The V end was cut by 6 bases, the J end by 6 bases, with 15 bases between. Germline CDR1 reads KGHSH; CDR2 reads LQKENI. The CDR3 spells CASSLGGGAEQYF. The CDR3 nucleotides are TGTGCCAGCTCCCTAGGGGGGGGCGCCGAGCAGTACTTC.

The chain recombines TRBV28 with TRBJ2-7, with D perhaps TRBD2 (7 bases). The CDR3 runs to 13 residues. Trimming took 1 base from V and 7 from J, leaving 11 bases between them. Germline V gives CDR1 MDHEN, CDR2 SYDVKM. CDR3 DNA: TGTGCCAGCAGTTTATTCCGGGGGGCTGAGCAGTACTTC. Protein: CASSLFRGAEQYF.

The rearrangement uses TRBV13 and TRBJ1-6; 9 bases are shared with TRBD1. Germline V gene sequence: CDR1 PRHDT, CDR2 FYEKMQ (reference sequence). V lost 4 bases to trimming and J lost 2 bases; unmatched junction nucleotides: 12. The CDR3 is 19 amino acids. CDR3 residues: CASSSDRDRARPYNSPLHF. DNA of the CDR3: TGTGCCAGCAGCTCAGACCGGGACAGGGCTAGGCCCTATAATTCACCCCTCCACTTT.

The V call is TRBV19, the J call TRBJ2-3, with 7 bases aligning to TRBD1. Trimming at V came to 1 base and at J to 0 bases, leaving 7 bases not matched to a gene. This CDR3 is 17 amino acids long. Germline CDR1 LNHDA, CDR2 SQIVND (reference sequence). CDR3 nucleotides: TGTGCCAGTAGTATAGTGGGCTCACAGGGGAGCACAGATACGCAGTATTTT. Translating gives CASSIVGSQGSTDTQYF.

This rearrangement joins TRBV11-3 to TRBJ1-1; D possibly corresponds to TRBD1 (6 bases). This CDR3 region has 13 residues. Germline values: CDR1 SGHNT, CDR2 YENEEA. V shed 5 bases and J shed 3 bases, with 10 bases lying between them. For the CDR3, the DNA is TGTGCCAGCAGCCCGGACAGAGACACTGAAGCTTTCTTT. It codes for CASSPDRDTEAFF.